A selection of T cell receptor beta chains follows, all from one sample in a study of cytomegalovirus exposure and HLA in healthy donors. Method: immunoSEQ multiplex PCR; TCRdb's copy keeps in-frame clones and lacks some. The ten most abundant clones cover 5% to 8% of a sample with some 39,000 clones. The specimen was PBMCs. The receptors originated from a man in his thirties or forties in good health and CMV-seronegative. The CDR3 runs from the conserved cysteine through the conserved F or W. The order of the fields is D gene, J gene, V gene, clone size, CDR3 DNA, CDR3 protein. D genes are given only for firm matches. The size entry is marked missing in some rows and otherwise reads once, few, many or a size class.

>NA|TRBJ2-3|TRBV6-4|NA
TGTGCCAGCAGTGACTCCCCGGACAGTAGCACAGATACGCAGTATTTT
CASSDSPDSSTDTQYF
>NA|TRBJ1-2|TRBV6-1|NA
TGTGCCAGCAGTGAAGCGTTGGACACGGCATATGGCTACACCTTC
CASSEALDTAYGYTF
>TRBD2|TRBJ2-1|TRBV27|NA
TGTGCCAGCATTGGGACTAGCGGGGGACCCCTCAATGAGCAGTTCTTC
CASIGTSGGPLNEQFF
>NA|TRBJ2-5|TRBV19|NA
TGTGCCAGTACCCCTGGGGCCGGACAAGAGACCCAGTACTTC
CASTPGAGQETQYF
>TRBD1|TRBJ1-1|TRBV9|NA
TGTGCCAGCAGCCCATCTGGGGGCACCGAAGCAGGGGGAGCTTTCTTT
CASSPSGGTEAGGAFF
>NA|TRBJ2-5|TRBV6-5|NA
TGTGCCAGCAGCACGCTCCCATATGGGGAGAACCAGTACTTC
CASSTLPYGENQYF
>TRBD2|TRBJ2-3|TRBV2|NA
TGTGCCAGCAGCACCCCGACTAGCGGGAGGGCTATCGGCACAGATACGCAGTATTTT
CASSTPTSGRAIGTDTQYF
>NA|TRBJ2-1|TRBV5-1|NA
TGCGCCAGCAGCTTGTTACAGGGTGCCTACAATGAGCAGTTCTTC
CASSLLQGAYNEQFF
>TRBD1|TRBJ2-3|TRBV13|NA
TGTGCCAGCAGCAGCGGACAGGGGACAGATACGCAGTATTTT
CASSSGQGTDTQYF
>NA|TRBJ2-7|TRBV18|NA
TGTGCCAGCTCTCTGATGACCGGGACTGGGACTCGCGAGCAGTACTTC
CASSLMTGTGTREQYF
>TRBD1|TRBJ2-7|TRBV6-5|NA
TGTGCCAGCAGAGCCGGACAGGGTCGTGCCTACGAGCAGTACTTC
CASRAGQGRAYEQYF
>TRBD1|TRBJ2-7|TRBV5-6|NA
TGTGCCAGCACCTACAGGGGGCGCGGTTACGAGCAGTACTTC
CASTYRGRGYEQYF
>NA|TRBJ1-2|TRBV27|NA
TGTGCCAGCAGGCCGGGACACCGAGGACTGTACTATGGCTACACCTTC
CASRPGHRGLYYGYTF
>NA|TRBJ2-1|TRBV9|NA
TGTGCCAGCAGCGACGAAAGGACAGCATTCTACTACAATGAGCAGTTCTTC
CASSDERTAFYYNEQFF
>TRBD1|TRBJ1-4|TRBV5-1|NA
TGCGCCAGCAGGGATAGACAGGGGTTGGCAACTAATGAAAAACTGTTTTTT
CASRDRQGLATNEKLFF
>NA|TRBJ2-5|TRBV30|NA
TGTGCCTGGAGTGTACGGGGAACCACCCAGTACTTC
CAWSVRGTTQYF
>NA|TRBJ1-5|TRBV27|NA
TGTGCCAGCATTACAGACGAGCCTCTAAATCAGCCCCAGCATTTT
CASITDEPLNQPQHF
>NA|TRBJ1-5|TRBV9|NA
TGTGCCAGCAGCGTAGACGGGAGCAATCAGCCCCAGCATTTT
CASSVDGSNQPQHF
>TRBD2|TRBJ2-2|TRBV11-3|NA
TGTGCCAGCAGCTTAGTAGCGGGGAACACCGGGGAGCTGTTTTTT
CASSLVAGNTGELFF
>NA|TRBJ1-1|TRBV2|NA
TGTGCCAGCATCCAGCGGGCGAACACTGAAGCTTTCTTT
CASIQRANTEAFF
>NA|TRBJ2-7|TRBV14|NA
TGTGCCAGCAGCGAGGGACAAGCCAAATACGAGCAGTACTTC
CASSEGQAKYEQYF
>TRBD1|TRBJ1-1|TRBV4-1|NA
TGCGCCAGCACCGGACAGGACACTGAAGCTTTCTTT
CASTGQDTEAFF
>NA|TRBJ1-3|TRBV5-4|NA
TGTGCCAGCAGCTTGGTCGGACAGCCAAACACCATATATTTT
CASSLVGQPNTIYF
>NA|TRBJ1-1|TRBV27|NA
TGTGCCAGCAGGCTTTCGACAGGCGGTGGGACTGAAGCTTTCTTT
CASRLSTGGGTEAFF
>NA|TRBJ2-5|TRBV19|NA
TGTGCCAGTAGTATGGTGGGGGCAGACTACCAAGAGACCCAGTACTTC
CASSMVGADYQETQYF
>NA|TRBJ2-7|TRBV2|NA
TGTGCCAGCAGTCAGACAGGCGCCTACGAGCAGTACTTC
CASSQTGAYEQYF
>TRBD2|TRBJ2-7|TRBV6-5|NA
TGTGCCAGCAGTACTAGCGGGAGGGATAAAGGGCAGTACTTC
CASSTSGRDKGQYF
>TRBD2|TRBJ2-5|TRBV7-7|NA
TGTGCTAGCAGCCCCCGGACTAGCGGGGGTTTGGAGACCCAGTACTTC
CASSPRTSGGLETQYF
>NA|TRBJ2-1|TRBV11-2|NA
TGTGCCAGCACCTCCTCTGGGGGGATTGAGCAGTTCTTC
CASTSSGGIEQFF
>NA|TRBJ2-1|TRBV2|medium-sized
TGTGCCAGCAGTGAAGGTCTGGGGCTCGGCTACAATGAGCAGTTCTTC
CASSEGLGLGYNEQFF
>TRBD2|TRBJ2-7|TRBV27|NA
TGTGCCAGCAGTTCCCCCGGACTAGCGGGAGTACCCTACGAGCAGTACTTC
CASSSPGLAGVPYEQYF
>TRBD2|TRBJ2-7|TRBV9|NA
TGTGCCAGCAGCGTAGAAGGCGGGAGGGCCGTGGAGCAGTACTTC
CASSVEGGRAVEQYF
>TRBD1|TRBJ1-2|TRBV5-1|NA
TGCGCCAGCAGCTTGGGGGGGACAGGGACCTCCTATGGCTACACCTTC
CASSLGGTGTSYGYTF
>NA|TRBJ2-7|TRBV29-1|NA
TGCAGCGTTGACAGGGCCCACGAGCAGTACTTC
CSVDRAHEQYF
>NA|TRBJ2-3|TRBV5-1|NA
TGCGCCAGCAGCTTGGAGGAAGGCGGTACAGATACGCAGTATTTT
CASSLEEGGTDTQYF
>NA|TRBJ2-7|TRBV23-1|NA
TGCGCCAGCAGTCAATCCGGGCTAGCTGACTACGAGCAGTACTTC
CASSQSGLADYEQYF
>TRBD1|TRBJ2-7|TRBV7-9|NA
TGTGCCAGCAGTCCTGCCGGGACAGCGTCTCACTACGAGCAGTACTTC
CASSPAGTASHYEQYF
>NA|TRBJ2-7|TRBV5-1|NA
TGCGCCAGCACCGCGACAACGCTCTCCTACGAGCAGTACTTC
CASTATTLSYEQYF
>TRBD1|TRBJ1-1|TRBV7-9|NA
TGTGCCAGCAGCTTAGCTCAGGGGGCGGGGGCTGAAGCTTTCTTT
CASSLAQGAGAEAFF
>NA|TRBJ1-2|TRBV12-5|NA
TGTGCTAGTAGCGGGGGGTCCTACTATGGCTACACCTTC
CASSGGSYYGYTF
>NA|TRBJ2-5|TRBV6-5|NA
TGTGCCAGCAGTTATGGAGGGCGGCAAGAGACCCAGTACTTC
CASSYGGRQETQYF
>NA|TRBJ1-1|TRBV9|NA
TGTGCCAGCAGCGTAAGCTGGAACACTGAAGCTTTCTTT
CASSVSWNTEAFF
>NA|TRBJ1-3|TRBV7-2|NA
TGTGCCAGCAGCTTAGTTCAGGGGCCTTACTCTGGAAACACCATATATTTT
CASSLVQGPYSGNTIYF
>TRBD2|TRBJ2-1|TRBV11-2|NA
TGTGCCAGCAGCTCCAAACTAGGTAGCGGGGTTAGCAATGAGCAGTTCTTC
CASSSKLGSGVSNEQFF
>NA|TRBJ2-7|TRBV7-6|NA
TGTGCCAGCAGCTCGGACTTGAGTGGCGAGCAGTACTTC
CASSSDLSGEQYF
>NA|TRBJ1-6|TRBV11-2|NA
TGTGCCAGCAGCACACACAGGGATTCACCCCTCCACTTT
CASSTHRDSPLHF
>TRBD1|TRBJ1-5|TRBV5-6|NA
TGTGCCAGCAGTTCCCGGGACAGGGACCAGCCCCAGCATTTT
CASSSRDRDQPQHF
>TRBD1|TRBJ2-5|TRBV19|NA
TGTGCCAGTAGTCTCGGACAGGGGAAAGAGACCCAGTACTTC
CASSLGQGKETQYF
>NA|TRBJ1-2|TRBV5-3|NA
TGTGCCAGAAGCCTCCAATGGCAACAGGGAAACGGCTACACCTTC
CARSLQWQQGNGYTF
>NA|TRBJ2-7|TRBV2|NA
TGTGCCAGCAGTGGCAAGGGGGTACCCTACGAGCAGTACTTC
CASSGKGVPYEQYF
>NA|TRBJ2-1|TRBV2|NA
TGTGCCAGCAGTGCGACTAGATCGTCCTACAATGAGCAGTTCTTC
CASSATRSSYNEQFF
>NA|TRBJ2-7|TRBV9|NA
TGTGCCAGCAGCGTCGGGAACGAGCAGTACTTC
CASSVGNEQYF
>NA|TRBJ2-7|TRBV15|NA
TGTGCCACCAGCAGAGATCTGGACAGAAAATTAGCCTACGAGCAGTACTTC
CATSRDLDRKLAYEQYF